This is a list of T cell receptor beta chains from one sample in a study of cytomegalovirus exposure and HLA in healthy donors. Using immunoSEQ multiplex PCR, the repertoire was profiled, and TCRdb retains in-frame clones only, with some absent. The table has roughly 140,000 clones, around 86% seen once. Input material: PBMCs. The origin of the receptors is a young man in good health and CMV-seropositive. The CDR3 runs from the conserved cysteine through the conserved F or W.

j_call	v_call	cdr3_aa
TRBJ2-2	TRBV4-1	CASSQVGTGLAGVTGELFF
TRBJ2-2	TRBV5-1	CASSLVTSNTGELFF
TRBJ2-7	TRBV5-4	CASSPATGAYEQYF
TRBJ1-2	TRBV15	CATSRTGLPYGYTF
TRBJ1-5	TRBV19	CASTTTGTGALNQPQHF
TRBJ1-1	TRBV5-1	CASSSTSGDRSEAFF
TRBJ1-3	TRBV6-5	CASSYWLPGNTIYF
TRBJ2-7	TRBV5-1	CASSAGQIYEQYF
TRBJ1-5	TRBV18	CASSQGQGIGIRPQHF
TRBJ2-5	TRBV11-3	CASSSTGGKETQYF
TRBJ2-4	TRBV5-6	CASSHQTELAKNIQYF
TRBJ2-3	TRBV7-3	CASSYTGSSTDTQYF
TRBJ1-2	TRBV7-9	CASSTGDAGYGYTF
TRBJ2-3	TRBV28	CASSFSGTLVTQYF
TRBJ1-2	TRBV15	CATSRDRSLGYTF
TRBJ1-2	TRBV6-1	CASSTAGQGFYGYTF
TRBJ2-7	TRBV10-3	CASQPTSPGTSNIHEQYF
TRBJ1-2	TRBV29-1	CSVGGTVWDYGYTF
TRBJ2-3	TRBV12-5	CASGLGLAGYTDTQYF
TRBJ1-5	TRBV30	CAWSGGRAHQPQHF
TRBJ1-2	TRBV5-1	CASSFRQVDYGYTF
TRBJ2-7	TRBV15	CATSSAGTSGMAYEQYF
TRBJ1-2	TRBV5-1	CASSWNRDGYTF
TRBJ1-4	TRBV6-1	CASSEARGLGLFF
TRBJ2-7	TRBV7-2	CASSPYEQYF
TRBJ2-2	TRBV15	CATSRDRGTGELFF
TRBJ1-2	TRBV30	CAWNGVGIYGYTF
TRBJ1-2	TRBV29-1	CSVGSAGGFVYGYTF
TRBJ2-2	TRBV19	CASSIQVPTVPGELFF
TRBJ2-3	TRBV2	CASSEALAGGNTQYF
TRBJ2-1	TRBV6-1	CASRTGGGFYNEQFF
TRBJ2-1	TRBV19	CASSIDSSNEQFF
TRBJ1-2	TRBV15	CATSSASYGYTF
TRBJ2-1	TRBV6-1	CASSEGTGGYNEQFF
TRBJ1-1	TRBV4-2	CASSQQGSEAFF
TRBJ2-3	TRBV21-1	CASSVSGTPRPSTDTQYF
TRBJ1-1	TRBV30	CAWSGLGTEAFF
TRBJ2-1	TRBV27	CASSSLGAGRYNEQFF
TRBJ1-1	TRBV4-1	CASSQGPLGGGRANTEAFF
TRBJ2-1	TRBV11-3	CASSLDQGRLNEQFF
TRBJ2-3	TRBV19	CASSIDPYRGSDTQYF
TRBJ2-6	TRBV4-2	CASSQDPTAAGALSGANVLTF
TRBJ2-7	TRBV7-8	CASSPVTQGAYEQYF
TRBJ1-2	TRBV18	CASSPLRGPNYGYTF
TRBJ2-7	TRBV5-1	CASSPGLAVLYEQYF
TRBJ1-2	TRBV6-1	CASSEQENYGYTF
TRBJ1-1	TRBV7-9	CASSFPNDRVFF
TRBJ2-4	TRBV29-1	CSVEAPLAKNIQYF
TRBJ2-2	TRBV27	CASSLLAGTGELFF
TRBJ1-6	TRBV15	CATRPPGQGDSPLHF
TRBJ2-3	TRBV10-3	CATDSSTGTDTQYF
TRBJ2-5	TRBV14	CASSQPGLAGGPRETQYF
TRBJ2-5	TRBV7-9	CASSSRDLETQYF